The 29 T cell receptor beta chains below were found in one sample sequenced in a study of T cells in narcolepsy. The repertoire was sequenced with immunoSEQ multiplex PCR; TCRdb's copy has only in-frame clones and lacks some. The sample has 25,000 to 30,000 clones; 80% to 90% are singletons. Sequencing was carried out using memory (CD45RA-) CD4+ T cells from blood. The receptor source for this set is a human donor in good health.

The chain couples TRBV11-3 to TRBJ2-1; the match to TRBD2 covers 10 bases. The CDR3 has 15 residues. The junction had 5 bases not matched to a gene; V was cut back by 1 base and J by 8 bases. Germline V lookup: CDR1 SGHNT, CDR2 YENEEA. CDR3 nucleotide sequence: TGTGCCAGCAGCTTAGGGCTAGCGGGAGCATATGAGCAGTTCTTC. This translates into CASSLGLAGAYEQFF.

V is TRBV28 and J is TRBJ1-2, with 9 bases lining up with TRBD1. CDR1 is MDHEN and CDR2 is SYDVKM in the germline V gene. The CDR3 totals 16 residues. With 2 bases clipped from V and 7 bases from J, the junction kept 11 bases outside the gene matches. The CDR3 sequence is CASSLILGQGLSGYTF. As DNA, the CDR3 is TGTGCCAGCAGTTTAATCCTGGGACAGGGCTTGAGTGGCTACACCTTC.

This clone was counted between two and nine times. This chain links TRBV25-1 with TRBJ2-5, with 11 nucleotides matching TRBD1. Germline V lookup: CDR1 MGHDK, CDR2 SYGVNS. With V trimmed by 2 bases and J by 6 bases, 2 bases remained unmatched. The CDR3 is made up of 14 amino acids. The CDR3 DNA is TGTGCCAGCAGTGAAGGGACAGGGGGGAAGACCCAGTACTTC. Residues: CASSEGTGGKTQYF. The full variable domain, rest sourced from reference TRBV25-1 and TRBJ2-5, is EADIYQTPRYLVIGTGKKITLECSQTMGHDKMYWYQQDPGMELHLIHYSYGVNSTEKGDLSSESTVSRIRTEHFPLTLESARPSHTSQYLCASSEGTGGKTQYFGPGTRLLVL.

The rearrangement uses TRBV18 and TRBJ2-1, with D unresolved. V lost 3 bases and J 5 bases, leaving 23 bases between the germline ends. Germline values: CDR1 KGHSH, CDR2 LQKENI. The CDR3 has 18 residues. This chain's CDR3 is CASSPRDSLGSPHNEQFF. In nucleotides, the CDR3 is TGTGCCAGCTCACCTCGCGATTCCCTCGGATCTCCCCACAATGAGCAGTTCTTC.

This chain uses TRBV5-1 with TRBJ1-1; D not resolved. The CDR3 runs to 14 residues. Germline V gives CDR1 SGHRS, CDR2 YFSETQ. The ends were cut back, 2 bases at V and 2 bases at J, with 10 bases in the middle. The CDR3 spells CASSLNAANTEAFF. The CDR3, as DNA: TGCGCCAGCAGCTTAAACGCCGCCAACACTGAAGCTTTCTTT.

This clone was counted a single time. DNA of the CDR3: TGTGCCAGCAGCCCGGCCATAGGAGCGGGAGGGTACAATGAGCAGTTCTTC. Residues: CASSPAIGAGGYNEQFF. The V gene is TRBV5-4, the J gene TRBJ2-1, with 10 bases matching TRBD2. V shed 4 bases, J shed 4 bases, and the junction held 11 bases outside the gene matches. The CDR3 runs 17 residues. The germline gives CDR1 SGHNT, CDR2 YYREEE (reference sequence).

This clone was recorded a few times. DNA for the CDR3: TGTGCCTGGAGTGTAAACGCCGGCTACGAGCAGTACTTC. It translates to CAWSVNAGYEQYF. The V call is TRBV30, the J call TRBJ2-7; D not resolved. This CDR3 spans 13 amino acids. Between the trimmed V and J ends, which lost 0 bases and 3 bases, there was a span of 9 bases. The V gene's germline CDR1 is GTSNPN and CDR2 SVGIG (reference sequence).

The CDR3 loop is CASSEAIGGPYEQYF. Here the CDR3 DNA reads TGTGCCAGCAGTGAAGCTATCGGGGGGCCCTACGAGCAGTACTTC. The J gene is TRBJ2-7, the V gene TRBV2; TRBD2 might be the D (7 bases). Looked up from germline, CDR1 is SNHLY and CDR2 is FYNNEI. Trimming removed 0 bases from V and 2 bases from J, with 11 bases in between. The CDR3 sequence is 15 residues long.

V gene TRBV7-3 combines with J gene TRBJ1-2, with 9 bases that match TRBD1. The CDR3 extends over 14 amino acids. Germline CDR1 SGHTA, CDR2 FQGTGA. V gave up 5 bases and J gave up 7 bases; unmatched junction bases: 8. The CDR3 loop reads CASSRDREVGGYTF. The CDR3 coding sequence is TGTGCCAGCAGCAGGGACAGGGAAGTGGGTGGCTACACCTTC. Using reference TRBV7-3 and TRBJ1-2 for the parts outside the CDR3, the full variable domain is GAGVSQTPSNKVTEKGKYVELRCDPISGHTALYWYRQSLGQGPEFLIYFQGTGAADDSGLPNDRFFAVRPEGSVSTLKIQRTERGDSAVYLCASSRDREVGGYTFGSGTRLTVV.

The CDR3 is CASSEGTGGAGYGYTF. The CDR3, as DNA: TGTGCCAGCAGTGAAGGTACAGGGGGCGCCGGCTATGGCTACACCTTC. This chain links TRBV6-1 with TRBJ1-2, with 9 positions matching TRBD1. The germline V gene has CDR1 MNHNS and CDR2 SASEGT. V shed 1 base and J 4 bases; nucleotides not matched to a gene: 7. This CDR3 is built from 16 residues.

By share, this clone ranks as medium-sized (0.01 to 0.1%). The CDR3 DNA follows: TGTGCCAGCAGTTTTCATGGTGTGGGACAGGGGGCGGGCGAGCAGTACTTC. This encodes CASSFHGVGQGAGEQYF. V is TRBV27 and J is TRBJ2-7; 12 bases are shared with TRBD1. Trimming at V came to 3 bases and at J to 6 bases, leaving 12 bases not matched to a gene. The germline V gene has CDR1 MNHEY and CDR2 SMNVEV (reference sequence). This CDR3 spans 17 amino acids.

This chain connects TRBV10-2 to TRBJ1-1; D is unclear. The length of the CDR3 is 13 residues. V lost 5 bases and J lost 1, with 8 bases in between. CDR1 WSHSY and CDR2 SAAADI come from the germline V gene. The CDR3 spells CASSSLQNTEAFF. CDR3 coding DNA: TGCGCCAGCAGTTCCCTCCAGAACACTGAAGCTTTCTTT.

CDR3 nucleotide sequence: TGTGCCAGCAGTGACGGGGACGAGCAGTACTTC. Protein product: CASSDGDEQYF. The chain has TRBV7-2 and TRBJ2-7; possibly TRBD2 for D (5 bases). The CDR3 covers 11 residues. CDR1 is SGHTA and CDR2 is FQGNSA in the germline V gene. Trimming removed 6 bases from V and 5 bases from J, with 8 bases in between. Variable domain in full (rest from reference TRBV7-2 and TRBJ2-7): GAGVSQSPSNKVTEKGKDVELRCDPISGHTALYWYRQSLGQGLEFLIYFQGNSAPDKSGLPSDRFSAERTGGSVSTLTIQRTQQEDSAVYLCASSDGDEQYFGPGTRLTVT.

The gene calls are TRBV13 and TRBJ2-1; TRBD1 might be the D (6 bases). There are 14 residues in the CDR3. V dropped 5 bases and J dropped 3 bases, with 11 bases sitting between them. Germline V lookup: CDR1 PRHDT, CDR2 FYEKMQ (reference sequence). The CDR3 loop is CASSPRTVYNEQFF. The DNA for the CDR3 is TGTGCCAGCAGCCCTCGGACAGTCTACAATGAGCAGTTCTTC.

V and J are TRBV6-5 and TRBJ2-1; 10 positions agree with TRBD2. CDR1 and CDR2 (germline): MNHEY, SVGAGI. The J segment lost 4 bases and the V segment lost 5 bases, leaving 5 bases of the junction unmatched. This CDR3 has 15 residues. The CDR3 nucleotides are TGTGCCAGCAGTGACTGGACTAGCGGATACAATGAGCAGTTCTTC. It yields the protein CASSDWTSGYNEQFF.

The chain is built from TRBV18 and TRBJ2-7; D might be TRBD2 (6 bases). Deletions cut 8 bases from V and 3 bases from J, with 14 bases between. Germline V gene data show CDR1 as KGHSH and CDR2 as LQKENI. The CDR3 length is 13 residues. CDR3 in DNA: TGTGCCAGCACGACGGGAGAAGGCTACGAGCAGTACTTC. Translating it yields CASTTGEGYEQYF.

V gene TRBV10-3 combines with J gene TRBJ2-1; 9 bases map to TRBD2. The CDR3 consists of 17 residues. Germline CDR1 is ENHRY and CDR2 is SYGVKD. V lost 2 bases to trimming and J lost 0 bases; unmatched junction nucleotides: 5. The CDR3 DNA follows: TGTGCCATCAGTGAGCCAAAACTAGCGGGCTCCTACAATGAGCAGTTCTTC. Translating gives CAISEPKLAGSYNEQFF.

This rearrangement joins TRBV30 to TRBJ2-6; D is unresolved. The CDR3 extends over 15 amino acids. The V and J ends lost 1 base and 4 bases respectively, with 11 bases between them. CDR1 is GTSNPN, CDR2 SVGIG, per germline (reference sequence). The CDR3 region is CAWSATLKGANVLTF. CDR3 nucleotide sequence: TGTGCCTGGAGTGCAACACTCAAGGGGGCCAACGTCCTGACTTTC.

The sample holds a few counts of this clone. Other DNA sequences within the sample encode an identical CDR3. The chain has TRBV6-5 and TRBJ2-5; TRBD2 aligns across 7 bases. J was trimmed by 4 bases and V by 9 bases; bases with no gene match: 8. Germline V gene lookup returns CDR1 MNHEY and CDR2 SVGAGI. CDR3 size: 13 residues. In DNA form, the CDR3 reads TGTGCCAGTAGCTCTCGGGGGGTAGAGACCCAGTACTTC. Translated: CASSSRGVETQYF.

Remarks on this clone: Since no conserved phenylalanine or tryptophan closes the CDR3, a read error is the likely cause. The chain recombines TRBV5-5 with TRBJ1-2; 8 bases line up with TRBD1. This CDR3 spans 14 amino acids. The junction had 5 bases not matched to a gene; V was cut back by 3 bases and J by 4 bases. Germline V gene lookup returns CDR1 SGHKS and CDR2 YYEKEE (reference sequence). The CDR3, as DNA: TGTGCCAGCAGCTCTACAGGGGGAGGCTATGGCTACACCCTC. Its protein is CASSSTGGGYGYTL.

The chain carries TRBV4-3 and TRBJ1-5; 9 positions match TRBD1. The germline V gene encodes CDR1 LGHNA and CDR2 YSLEER. This CDR3 has 15 residues. Trimming cost V 0 bases and J 7 bases; bases outside gene matches: 4. The CDR3 region is CASSQDRTGVQPQHF. The CDR3 region has the DNA TGCGCCAGCAGCCAAGATCGGACAGGGGTGCAGCCCCAGCATTTT.

The count of this clone is one. The chain joins TRBV4-2 to TRBJ1-2, with no clear D. The CDR3 is 16 amino acids. Germline CDR1 LGHNA, CDR2 YNFKEQ. The V gene lost 0 bases and the J gene lost 0 bases, with 11 bases spanning the gap. CDR3 region: CASSQDDSLANYGYTF. The CDR3 bases are TGTGCCAGCAGCCAAGATGACTCCTTAGCTAACTATGGCTACACCTTC.

This sequence joins TRBV19 and TRBJ2-3; perhaps TRBD1 as D (5 bases). Between the trimmed V and J ends, which lost 4 bases and 5 bases, there was a span of 16 bases. The V gene's germline CDR1 is LNHDA and CDR2 SQIVND (reference sequence). CDR3 size: 15 residues. The CDR3 DNA is TGTGCCAGTAGTACGGCAAGGGGAAGAGGAGATACGCAGTATTTT. As protein: CASSTARGRGDTQYF.

This chain links TRBV9 with TRBJ2-2; D uncertain. CDR1 is SGDLS, CDR2 YYNGEE, per germline. Trimming took 0 bases from V and 7 from J, leaving 13 bases between them. The CDR3 is made up of 15 amino acids. The CDR3, as DNA: TGTGCCAGCAGCGTAGAGGCGGCATTGAGCGGGGAGCTGTTTTTT. This sequence encodes CASSVEAALSGELFF.

The chain uses TRBV15 and TRBJ2-7; D unclear. With 1 base removed from V and 6 bases from J, the gap between germline ends came to 10 bases. Germline CDR1 reads LNHNV; CDR2 reads YYDKDF (reference sequence). The CDR3 length is 13 residues. The CDR3 sequence: CATSRGLVGEQYF. The CDR3 DNA reads TGTGCCACCAGCAGAGGGCTAGTCGGCGAGCAGTACTTC. Using reference TRBV15 and TRBJ2-7 for the parts outside the CDR3, the full variable domain is DAMVIQNPRYQVTQFGKPVTLSCSQTLNHNVMYWYQQKSSQAPKLLFHYYDKDFNNEADTPDNFQSRRPNTSFCFLDIRSPGLGDTAMYLCATSRGLVGEQYFGPGTRLTVT.

The chain couples TRBV19 to TRBJ2-5; 10 nucleotides match TRBD1. The DNA matches TRBJ2-7 better at its end, which makes the J call doubtful. The CDR3 runs to 16 residues. Germline loops: CDR1 LNHDA, CDR2 SQIVND (reference sequence). The CDR3 loop reads CASSSWDRGSSYEQYF. DNA of the CDR3: TGTGCCAGTAGTTCCTGGGACAGGGGAAGCTCCTACGAGCAGTACTTC.

The chain uses TRBV5-1 and TRBJ1-1; 10 bases agree with TRBD1. V trimming: 4 bases; J trimming: 4 bases; junction bases outside the gene matches: 7. The CDR3 has 15 amino acids. Germline CDR1 reads SGHRS; CDR2 reads YFSETQ. DNA for the CDR3: TGCGCCAGCAGCCGCGACGGACAGGGGGGCACTGAAGCTTTCTTT. Encoded protein: CASSRDGQGGTEAFF. The variable domain in full, completed from reference TRBV5-1 and TRBJ1-1, reads KAGVTQTPRYLIKTRGQQVTLSCSPISGHRSVSWYQQTPGQGLQFLFEYFSETQRNKGNFPGRFSGRQFSNSRSEMNVSTLELGDSALYLCASSRDGQGGTEAFFGQGTRLTVV.

V is TRBV29-1 and J is TRBJ2-7; maybe TRBD1 (6 bases). The CDR3 length is 13 residues. Germline V lookup: CDR1 SQVTM, CDR2 ANQGSEA. Between the trimmed V and J ends, which lost 6 bases and 0 bases, there was a span of 12 bases. CDR3 sequence: CSVAGVPSYEQYF. CDR3 DNA: TGCAGCGTCGCAGGGGTTCCCTCCTACGAGCAGTACTTC.

V is TRBV21-1 and J is TRBJ2-7. TRBV21-1 is a known pseudogene. This CDR3 spans 14 amino acids. The CDR3 DNA follows: TGTGCCAGCAGCAAAGTATCCGGCACCCTCGAGCAGTACTTC. It codes for CASSKVSGTLEQYF.